Detailed here is one TCR beta chain. Its antigen is as yet unknown. This sample is drawn from a study of cytomegalovirus exposure and HLA in healthy donors. Study background: An earlier analysis found roughly 100 million unique TCR beta sequences from roughly 170 million T cells.

The PCR employed 60 Vbeta primers together with 13 Jbeta primers. The repertoire was sequenced with immunoSEQ multiplex PCR; TCRdb's copy has only in-frame clones and lacks some. The sample totals 150,000 to 200,000 clones. General observations from the study: About 87% or about 30% of the time was how often most TCR beta V segments were productive, according to an earlier analysis. While the bulk of TCR sequences proved rare, some public TCRs turned up in many donors.

The sample was PBMCs. This sequence was found in a woman aged 18-29 years in good health and CMV-seropositive.

The CDR3 sequence is CASSLEGTSGTNEQFF. As DNA, the CDR3 is TGCGCCAGCAGCTTGGAGGGGACTAGCGGGACCAATGAGCAGTTCTTC. The chain combines TRBV5-1 with TRBJ2-1, with 13 nucleotides matching TRBD2. With V trimmed by 0 bases and J by 6 bases, 3 bases remained unmatched. This CDR3 has 16 amino acids. The germline CDR1 and CDR2 sequences are SGHRS and YFSETQ.